This T cell receptor (beta chain) was profiled in a study of molecular identifiers for immune sequencing clone quantification. Study as a whole: Five portions were made in replicates from RNA of roughly 20,000 or 100,000 naive CD8 cells, and four underwent sequencing.

This clonotype has more than one count but fewer than ten. Its antigen is currently unknown. Broader study findings: Researchers reportedly could pick up spiked Jurkat TCR RNA from one cell mixed into over 900,000 naive cells.

The CDR3 extends over 14 amino acids. Per germline, CDR1 LGHDT and CDR2 YNNKEL (reference sequence). The V end lost 5 bases, the J end lost 6 bases, and 13 bases lay between the germline ends. TCRdb ran MiXCR on the PCR reads and lists one entry per CDR3 protein. The table records under 800,000 distinct CDR3 sequences, roughly 25% of them present only once. The chain carries TRBV3-1 and TRBJ2-2; D gene ambiguous. This receptor was taken from a human donor in good health. Some libraries in this study had Jurkat cell RNA spiked in. Source material: naive CD8+ T cells from blood, with Jurkat cell RNA spiked in. As for subset: FACS-sorted CD8+CD4-CCR7+CD45RA+ naive T cells. Written as DNA, the CDR3 is TGTGCCAGCAGCACCGGCGTGGGGTCCGGGGAGCTGTTTTTT. Translated: CASSTGVGSGELFF.